This TCR beta chain was sequenced for a study of blood T cells in healthy people across ages. CDR1 and CDR2 (germline): ENHRY, SYGVKD. The length of the CDR3 is 12 residues. J gave up 7 bases and V 10 bases, and 7 bases lay outside the gene matches. Donor samples were obtained from healthy Caucasian individuals from Russia, aged roughly 6 to 95. Sample-barcoded 5' priming and a J-beta primer mix drove a second PCR of 7 to 11 cycles. In TCRdb, the 5' RACE reads were re-called with MiXCR into one record per CDR3 protein. The profile covers over 1,300,000 distinct CDR3 sequences, with 59% appearing a single time and over 5% taken by the ten largest.

This receptor was identified in a man aged 18 to 30 in good health. The chain is built from TRBV10-3 and TRBJ2-1; 7 bases agree with TRBD1. Sequences were obtained from blood. This CDR3 reads CATRDSFNEQFF. The CDR3 region has the DNA TGTGCCACCAGGGACAGTTTTAATGAGCAGTTCTTC.